This T cell receptor beta chain emerged from a study of T-cell reconstitution after alpha-beta-depleted transplantation in children. At least ten counts were recorded for this clonotype. The CDR3 is 12 residues long. Germline CDR1 SGHAT, CDR2 FQNNGV. The V end lost 5 bases, the J end lost 4 bases, and 9 bases lay between the germline ends. A TCRbeta library incorporating unique molecular identifiers was prepared. MiXCR, applied by TCRdb to the PCR reads, yields one record per CDR3 protein. The sample yields 350,000 to 400,000 distinct CDR3 sequences, about a fifth seen once. The receptor's source is a human donor who donated a stem cell graft to a child with acute myeloid leukemia. The chain couples TRBV11-2 to TRBJ2-7, with D hard to call. The material sequenced was PBMCs from the stem cell graft donor, taken from the stem cell graft. For the CDR3, the DNA is TGTGCCAGCAGCGCTGAAACTTACGAGCAGTACTTC. Its translation is CASSAETYEQYF.